The clone carrying this T cell receptor beta chain was observed many times. Its target is not known. The record originates from a study of T cells in Graves' hyperthyroidism and ophthalmopathy. Study as a whole: At the time of initial diagnosis and before any treatment, peripheral blood was collected. Points from the study as a whole: Most clonotypes expanded in the thyroid (above 0.001) were also present in blood.

There were TCR beta CDR3 regions amplified from RNA transcripts. The study used the HTBI primer set for a first-round RT-PCR of the TCR CDR3. TCRdb fed the multiplex PCR reads into MiXCR, producing one record per CDR3 protein. Of hundreds of thousands of distinct CDR3 sequences in the sample, about a sixth were seen once. Trimming took off 0 bases at V and 8 bases at J, with 8 bases between the two ends. In germline, CDR1 is DFQATT, CDR2 SNEGSKA (reference sequence). The length of the CDR3 is 12 residues. This TCR derives from a woman younger than 30 with Graves' ophthalmopathy. The genes are TRBV20-1 and TRBJ2-1, with no clear D. The sample consisted of blood. The CDR3 loop reads CSAREGIDEQFF. The CDR3 bases are TGCAGTGCTAGAGAGGGGATCGATGAGCAGTTCTTC.